Included here is one T cell receptor (beta chain) sequence, with context. The data were obtained in a study of technical replicates of blood from a handful of donors. The germline gives CDR1 KGHSH, CDR2 LQKENI. The CDR3 spans 18 residues. The ends were cut back, 5 bases at V and 2 bases at J, with 22 bases in the middle. The repertoire was sequenced with immunoSEQ multiplex PCR; TCRdb's copy has only in-frame clones and lacks some. This sample has under 65,000 clones; about 88% occur once, and the top ten carry 5.1%. The TCR originated in a human donor in good health. Some clones in this sample may be carry-over from other donors' samples. The chain couples TRBV18 to TRBJ2-1; D is perhaps TRBD1 (5 bases). Sequenced input: PBMCs. CDR3 DNA sequence: TGTGCCAGCTCATCGCAAAGCCTTACAGGAGATACCTACAATGAGCAGTTCTTC. It is translated as CASSSQSLTGDTYNEQFF. Together with reference TRBV18 and TRBJ2-1, the CDR3 gives the full variable domain: NAGVMQNPRHLVRRRGQEARLRCSPMKGHSHVYWYRQLPEEGLKFMVYLQKENIIDESGMPKERFSAEFPKEGPSILRIQQVVRGDSAAYFCASSSQSLTGDTYNEQFFGPGTRLTVL.